The clone carrying this T cell receptor (beta chain) has just a few counts. Its antigen remains unknown. The data were produced by immunoSEQ multiplex PCR, yet TCRdb's version contains in-frame clones alone and is incomplete. The table lists some 50,000 clones, under 75% of them singletons. The entry originates in a study of cytotoxic CD8 clonotypes in ibrutinib-treated CLL. Study context: Included were about a dozen relapsed/refractory and about 14 treatment-naive patients, of whom 17 were IGHV unmutated. Response specimens were obtained following a median treatment duration of approximately 12 months, with a range of 6 to 36.

The CDR3 is 14 residues long. Germline CDR1 is SGHAT and CDR2 is FQNNGV. The ends lost 7 bases at V and 4 bases at J; junction bases unmatched: 8. Findings of the study overall: Higher clonality was seen at ibrutinib response and a return toward baseline at progression.

The sample was PBMCs, taken after 12 months of ibrutinib treatment. The rearrangement joins TRBV11-2 to TRBJ1-2; 8 nucleotides align to TRBD1. The receptor was isolated from a human donor with chronic lymphocytic leukemia. The CDR3 DNA reads as TGTGCCAGCAAAAGGACAGGGAGGATCTATGGCTACACCTTC. It translates to CASKRTGRIYGYTF.